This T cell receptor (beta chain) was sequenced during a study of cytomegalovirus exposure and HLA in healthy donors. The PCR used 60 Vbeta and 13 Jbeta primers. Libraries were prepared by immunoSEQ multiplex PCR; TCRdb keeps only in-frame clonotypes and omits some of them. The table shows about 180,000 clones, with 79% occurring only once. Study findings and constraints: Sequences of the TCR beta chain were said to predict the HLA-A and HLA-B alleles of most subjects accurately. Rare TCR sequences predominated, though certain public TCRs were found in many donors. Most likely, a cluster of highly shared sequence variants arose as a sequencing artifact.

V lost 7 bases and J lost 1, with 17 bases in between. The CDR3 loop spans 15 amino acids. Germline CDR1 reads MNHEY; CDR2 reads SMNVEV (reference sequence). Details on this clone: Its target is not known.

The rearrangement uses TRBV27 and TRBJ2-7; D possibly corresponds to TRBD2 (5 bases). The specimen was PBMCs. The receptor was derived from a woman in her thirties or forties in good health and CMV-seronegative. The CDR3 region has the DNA TGTGCCAGCACCCTGGGAGAGGGAAGGTCCTACGAGCAGTACTTC. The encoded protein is CASTLGEGRSYEQYF.